This T cell receptor (beta chain) was identified in a study of blood T cells in healthy people across ages. Study results and caveats: Both naive CD4+ cell counts and diversity were greater in long-lived donors than in aged donors.

The donors, all healthy, were Caucasians living in Russia, aged about 6 to 90. Isolation yielded PBMCs, at least 6 million per sample, in every case. The authors extracted at least 5 micrograms of total RNA per sample. The CDR3 spans 14 residues. The V segment lost 3 bases and the J segment 13 bases; nucleotides outside the gene matches: 9. The V gene's germline CDR1 is SGHRS and CDR2 YFSETQ. Primed by a sample-barcoded 5' primer and a J-beta primer mix, a second PCR proceeded for roughly 7 to 11 cycles. TCRdb reprocessed the 5' RACE reads via MiXCR and lists one record per CDR3 protein. The table has about 1.7 million distinct CDR3 sequences, 28% seen once; the top ten hold 7.7%. As regards this clonotype: Its antigen is currently unknown.

This sequence joins TRBV5-1 and TRBJ2-4, with TRBD1 matching over 11 bases. The TCR sequence derives from a woman under 40 in good health. Sequenced material: blood. The CDR3 DNA reads as TGCGCCAGCAGCTCTGGACAGGGGGCTAAGGAGCAGTACTTC. Its protein is CASSSGQGAKEQYF.